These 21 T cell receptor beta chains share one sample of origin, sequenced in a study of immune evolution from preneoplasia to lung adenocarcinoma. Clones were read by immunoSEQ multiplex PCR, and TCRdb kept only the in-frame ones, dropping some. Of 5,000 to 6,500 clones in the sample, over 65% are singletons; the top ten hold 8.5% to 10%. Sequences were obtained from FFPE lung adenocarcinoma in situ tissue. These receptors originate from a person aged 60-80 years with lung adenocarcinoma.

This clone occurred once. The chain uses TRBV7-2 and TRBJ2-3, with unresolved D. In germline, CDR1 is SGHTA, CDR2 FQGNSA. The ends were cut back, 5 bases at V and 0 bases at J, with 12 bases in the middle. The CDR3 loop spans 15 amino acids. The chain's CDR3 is CASSLFSTSTDTQYF. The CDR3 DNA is TGTGCCAGCAGCCTTTTCTCTACTAGCACAGATACGCAGTATTTT. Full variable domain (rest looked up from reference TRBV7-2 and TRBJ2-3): GAGVSQSPSNKVTEKGKDVELRCDPISGHTALYWYRQSLGQGLEFLIYFQGNSAPDKSGLPSDRFSAERTGGSVSTLTIQRTQQEDSAVYLCASSLFSTSTDTQYFGPGTRLTVL.

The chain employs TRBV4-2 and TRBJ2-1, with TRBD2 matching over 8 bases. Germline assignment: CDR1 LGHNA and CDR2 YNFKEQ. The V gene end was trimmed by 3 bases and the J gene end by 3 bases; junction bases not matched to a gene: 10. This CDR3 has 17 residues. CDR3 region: CASSQAGVAGFYNEQFF. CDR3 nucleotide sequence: TGTGCCAGCAGCCAGGCGGGGGTAGCGGGGTTCTACAATGAGCAGTTCTTC.

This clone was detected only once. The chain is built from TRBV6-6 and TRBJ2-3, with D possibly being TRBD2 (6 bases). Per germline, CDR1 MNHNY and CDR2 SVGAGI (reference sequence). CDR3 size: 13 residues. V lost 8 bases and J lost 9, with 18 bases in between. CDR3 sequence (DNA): TGTGCCAGCGATCAATCGGGGGAAGGGACGCAGTATTTT. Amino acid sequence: CASDQSGEGTQYF.

The CDR3 sequence is CASSFRGYEQFF. The DNA of the CDR3 is TGTGCCAGCAGTTTCCGGGGATACGAGCAGTTCTTC. The chain joins TRBV27 to TRBJ2-1; a possible D gene is TRBD2 (5 bases). The CDR3 totals 12 residues. Germline loops: CDR1 MNHEY, CDR2 SMNVEV (reference sequence). Trimming removed 3 bases at V and 10 bases at J, with 10 bases between.

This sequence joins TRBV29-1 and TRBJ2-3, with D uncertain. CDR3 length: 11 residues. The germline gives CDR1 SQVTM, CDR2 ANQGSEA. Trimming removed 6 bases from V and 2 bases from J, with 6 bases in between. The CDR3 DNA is TGCAGCGTCGAAAACACAGATACGCAGTATTTT. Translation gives CSVENTDTQYF.

In DNA, the CDR3 is TGTGCCAGCAGCTATCGACAGGGAGGTGCCACCGGGGAGCTGTTTTTT. Translated: CASSYRQGGATGELFF. The chain couples TRBV7-2 to TRBJ2-2; TRBD1 might be the D (7 bases). The V gene's germline CDR1 is SGHTA and CDR2 FQGNSA. V shed 4 bases and J shed 4 bases, with 16 bases lying between them. The length of the CDR3 is 16 residues.

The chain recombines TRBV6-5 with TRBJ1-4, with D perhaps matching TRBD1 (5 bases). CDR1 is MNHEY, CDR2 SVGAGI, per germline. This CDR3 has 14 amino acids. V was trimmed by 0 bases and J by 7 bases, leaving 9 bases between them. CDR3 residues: CASSYSGGFEKLFF. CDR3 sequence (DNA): TGTGCCAGCAGTTACTCGGGGGGTTTTGAAAAACTGTTTTTT.

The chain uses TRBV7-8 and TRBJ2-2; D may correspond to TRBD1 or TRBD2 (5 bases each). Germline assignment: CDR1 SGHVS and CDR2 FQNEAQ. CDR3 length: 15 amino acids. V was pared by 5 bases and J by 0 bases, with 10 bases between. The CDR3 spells CASSPGTANTGELFF. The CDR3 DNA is TGTGCCAGCAGCCCAGGGACCGCGAACACCGGGGAGCTGTTTTTT.

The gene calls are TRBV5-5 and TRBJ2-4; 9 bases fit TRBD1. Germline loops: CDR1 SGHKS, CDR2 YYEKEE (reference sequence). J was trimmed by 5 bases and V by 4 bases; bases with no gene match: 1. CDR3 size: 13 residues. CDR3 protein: CASSRTGENIQYF. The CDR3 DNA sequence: TGTGCCAGCAGCCGGACAGGGGAAAACATTCAGTACTTC.

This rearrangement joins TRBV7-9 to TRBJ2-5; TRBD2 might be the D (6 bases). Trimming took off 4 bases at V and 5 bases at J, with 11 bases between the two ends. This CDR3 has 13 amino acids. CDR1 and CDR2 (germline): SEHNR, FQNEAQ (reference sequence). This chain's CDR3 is CASSSWTTETQYF. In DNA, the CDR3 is TGTGCCAGCAGCTCTTGGACTACTGAGACCCAGTACTTC.

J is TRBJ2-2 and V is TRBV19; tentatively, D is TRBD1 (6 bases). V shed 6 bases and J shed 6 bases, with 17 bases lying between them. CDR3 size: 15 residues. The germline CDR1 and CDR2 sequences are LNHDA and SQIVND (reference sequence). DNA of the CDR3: TGTGCCAGTAGAGCCCCGGCAGGGGCTCCCGGGGAGCTGTTTTTT. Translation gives CASRAPAGAPGELFF.

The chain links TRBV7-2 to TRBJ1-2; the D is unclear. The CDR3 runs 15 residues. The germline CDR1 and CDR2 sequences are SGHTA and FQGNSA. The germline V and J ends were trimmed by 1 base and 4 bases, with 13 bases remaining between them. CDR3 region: CASSLGVGPVYGYTF. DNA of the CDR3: TGTGCCAGCAGCTTAGGAGTAGGGCCGGTCTATGGCTACACCTTC.

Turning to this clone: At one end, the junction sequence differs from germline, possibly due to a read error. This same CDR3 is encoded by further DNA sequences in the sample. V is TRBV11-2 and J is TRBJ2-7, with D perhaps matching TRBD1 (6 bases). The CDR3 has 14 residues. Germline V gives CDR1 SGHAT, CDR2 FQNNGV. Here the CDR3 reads CASSLTRGYYEQYF. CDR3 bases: TGTGCCAGCAGCTTAACAAGGGGGTACTACGAGCAATACTTC.

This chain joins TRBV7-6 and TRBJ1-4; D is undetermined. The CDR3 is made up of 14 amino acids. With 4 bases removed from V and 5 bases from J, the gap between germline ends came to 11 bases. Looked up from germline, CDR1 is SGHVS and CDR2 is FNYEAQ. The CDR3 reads CASSSKGLNEKLFF. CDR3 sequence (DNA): TGTGCCAGCAGCTCAAAGGGCCTCAATGAAAAACTGTTTTTT. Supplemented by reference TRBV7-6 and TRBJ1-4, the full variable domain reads GAGVSQSPRYKVTKRGQDVALRCDPISGHVSLYWYRQALGQGPEFLTYFNYEAQQDKSGLPNDRFSAERPEGSISTLTIQRTEQRDSAMYRCASSSKGLNEKLFFGSGTQLSVL.

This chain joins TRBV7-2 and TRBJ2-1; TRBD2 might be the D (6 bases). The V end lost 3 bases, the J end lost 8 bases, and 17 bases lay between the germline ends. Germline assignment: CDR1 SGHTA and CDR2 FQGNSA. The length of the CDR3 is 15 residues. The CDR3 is CASSFVRGWTDEQFF. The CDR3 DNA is TGTGCCAGCAGCTTCGTGCGGGGCTGGACCGATGAGCAGTTCTTC.

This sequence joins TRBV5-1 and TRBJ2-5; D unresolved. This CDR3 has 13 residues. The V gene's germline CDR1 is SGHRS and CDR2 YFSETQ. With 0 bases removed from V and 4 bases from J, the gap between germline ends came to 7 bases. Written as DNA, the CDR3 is TGCGCCAGCAGCTTGGGATGGGGAGAGACCCAGTACTTC. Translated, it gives CASSLGWGETQYF.

In DNA form, the CDR3 reads TGTGCCAGCAGCTTCGGACAGGAGGGGACCCAGTACTTC. Its translation: CASSFGQEGTQYF. This sequence joins TRBV7-9 and TRBJ2-5; weak D call: TRBD1 (7 bases). Trimming shortened V by 3 bases and J by 7 bases, and 12 bases separated the two germline ends. Germline CDR1 is SEHNR and CDR2 is FQNEAQ (reference sequence). This CDR3 comprises 13 residues.

CDR3 nucleotide sequence: TGTGCCAGCAGTGAAGCGCGGGAGAGGCAGTTCTTC. Protein: CASSEARERQFF. The V and J genes are TRBV2 and TRBJ2-1; 7 bases align to TRBD2. The CDR3 has 12 residues. Germline values: CDR1 SNHLY, CDR2 FYNNEI. Trimming removed 0 bases from V and 12 bases from J; junction bases left unmatched: 2.

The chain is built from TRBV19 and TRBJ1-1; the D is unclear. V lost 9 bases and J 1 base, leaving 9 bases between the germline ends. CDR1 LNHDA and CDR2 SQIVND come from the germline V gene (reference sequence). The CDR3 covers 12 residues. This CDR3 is CASRYGNTEAFF. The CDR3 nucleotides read TGTGCCAGCAGGTACGGGAACACTGAAGCTTTCTTT.

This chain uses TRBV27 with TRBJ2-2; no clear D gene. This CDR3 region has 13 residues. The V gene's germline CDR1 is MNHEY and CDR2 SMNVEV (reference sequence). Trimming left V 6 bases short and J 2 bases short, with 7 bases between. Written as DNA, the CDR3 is TGTGCCAGCAGACCTTATAACACCGGGGAGCTGTTTTTT. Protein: CASRPYNTGELFF.

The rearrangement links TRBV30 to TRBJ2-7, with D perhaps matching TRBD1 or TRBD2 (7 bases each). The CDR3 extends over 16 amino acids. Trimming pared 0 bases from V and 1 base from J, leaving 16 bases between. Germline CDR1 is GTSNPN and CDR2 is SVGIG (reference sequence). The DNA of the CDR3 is TGTGCCTGGAGTGTACGTGGGGGGGGACAGTCCTACGAGCAGTACTTC. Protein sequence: CAWSVRGGGQSYEQYF.